What follows describes a single TCR beta chain. No antigen is known for it. Different DNA sequences within this sample yield the same CDR3. The data are from a study of cytomegalovirus exposure and HLA in healthy donors. General observations from the study: A later analysis associated 15,000 or so TCR beta sequences with HLA alleles at a 0.05 false discovery rate. An Asian-associated ancestry cluster reportedly showed fewer N-insertions than the roughly 670-donor mean in a later analysis.

V was cut by 1 base and J by 7 bases, with 8 bases left in between. Germline V CDR1 and CDR2: SSHAT, FNYEAQ (reference sequence). The CDR3 runs to 13 residues. Researchers ran the PCR with 60 Vbeta and 13 Jbeta primers. Using immunoSEQ multiplex PCR, the repertoire was profiled, and TCRdb retains in-frame clones only, with some absent. The top ten clones hold less than 2% of a sample with approximately 220,000 clones, roughly 85% of them seen once. The source is a male donor in good health and CMV-seronegative. The chain uses TRBV7-7 and TRBJ1-5; the D gene is possibly TRBD1 (6 bases). Sample: PBMCs. The CDR3 DNA is TGTGCCAGCAGCTTAGATAGGGGGCAGCCCCAGCATTTT. Translating gives CASSLDRGQPQHF.